This entry is about one TCR beta chain. Data came from immunoSEQ multiplex PCR; TCRdb stores just in-frame clones and leaves some out. The table includes approximately 100,000 clones, 70% to 85% detected once. PCR or immunohistochemistry showed mismatch repair deficiency in every enrolled patient. This CDR3 has 15 amino acids. Germline CDR1 KGHSH, CDR2 LQKENI. With 3 bases clipped from V and 6 bases from J, the junction kept 5 bases outside the gene matches. The entry originates in a study of PD-1 blockade in mismatch repair-deficient tumors. The source material was peripheral blood, sampled less than 37 weeks after starting pembrolizumab. The clonotype originates from an adult with mismatch repair-deficient cancer. V usage is TRBV18 and J usage is TRBJ2-1; 10 bases match TRBD1. Here the CDR3 reads CASSPGGQGINEQFF. The CDR3 region has the DNA TGTGCCAGCTCACCTGGGGGACAGGGGATCAATGAGCAGTTCTTC.